The next 11 T cell receptor beta chains were all read from a single sample in a study of T cells after yellow fever vaccination. TCRdb re-called the 5' RACE reads through MiXCR, storing one row per CDR3 protein. Among approximately 550,000 distinct CDR3 sequences listed, 15% to 20% were seen once. The sample was PBMCs, taken 15 days after the yellow fever booster vaccination. The receptors were gathered from a young man who received the YFV17D yellow fever vaccine.

This clonotype has ten or more counts. The chain couples TRBV24-1 to TRBJ2-2; 8 bases fit TRBD1. Germline V CDR1 and CDR2: KGHDR, SFDVKD. This CDR3 has 16 residues. V trimming: 4 bases; J trimming: 1 base; junction bases outside the gene matches: 4. The CDR3 coding sequence is TGTGCCACCAGTGACTCTGGACAGGGGAACACCGGGGAGCTGTTTTTT. This translates into CATSDSGQGNTGELFF.

This clonotype came up a few times. The chain couples TRBV5-1 to TRBJ2-1; 10 bases map to TRBD2. CDR3 length equals 19 residues. Germline V CDR1 and CDR2: SGHRS, YFSETQ. Germline trimming cut 2 bases from V and 0 bases from J; bases unmatched to any gene: 11. This chain's CDR3 is CASSFESGLAKSSYNEQFF. Written as DNA, the CDR3 is TGCGCCAGCAGCTTCGAATCGGGACTAGCGAAAAGCTCCTACAATGAGCAGTTCTTC.

This clonotype was observed a handful of times. The V gene is TRBV7-2, the J gene TRBJ2-2; D call uncertain. The germline V gene encodes CDR1 SGHTA and CDR2 FQGNSA. This CDR3 has 13 residues. Trimming pared 5 bases from V and 3 bases from J, leaving 7 bases between. Here the CDR3 DNA reads TGTGCCAGCAGCCCCCTGGACACCGGGGAGCTGTTTTTT. It is translated as CASSPLDTGELFF.

This clonotype was counted between two and nine times. The chain employs TRBV27 and TRBJ2-7; maybe TRBD2 (6 bases). V lost 3 bases, J lost 3 bases, and 12 bases lay in between. The CDR3 runs 14 residues. Germline CDR1 MNHEY, CDR2 SMNVEV (reference sequence). The CDR3 DNA follows: TGTGCCAGCAGTTTCGGGAGAATTGGCTACGAGCAGTACTTC. Encoded protein: CASSFGRIGYEQYF.

This chain links TRBV28 with TRBJ2-4, with D unresolved. Trimming took off 7 bases at V and 3 bases at J, with 16 bases between the two ends. Germline V gene data show CDR1 as MDHEN and CDR2 as SYDVKM. The length of the CDR3 is 15 residues. CDR3 amino acids: CASTPAWTDKNIQYF. CDR3 DNA sequence: TGTGCCAGCACTCCCGCATGGACGGACAAAAACATTCAGTACTTC.

This chain connects TRBV2 to TRBJ1-5; 7 bases are shared with TRBD1. After removal of 2 bases from V and 0 bases from J, the junction contained 1 base not matched to a gene. CDR3 length: 15 amino acids. CDR1 is SNHLY and CDR2 is FYNNEI in the germline V gene. The CDR3 loop is CASSERGLSNQPQHF. For the CDR3, the DNA is TGTGCCAGCAGTGAAAGGGGGCTTAGCAATCAGCCCCAGCATTTT.

The rearrangement joins TRBV15 to TRBJ2-1; D is perhaps TRBD2 (5 bases). The CDR3 loop spans 12 amino acids. Germline loops: CDR1 LNHNV, CDR2 YYDKDF (reference sequence). The V and J ends lost 5 bases and 6 bases respectively, with 8 bases between them. The CDR3 sequence: CATSPRGNEQFF. CDR3 bases: TGTGCCACCAGCCCTCGGGGCAATGAGCAGTTCTTC.

This chain joins TRBV6-5 and TRBJ2-2, with D perhaps TRBD1 (6 bases). The germline gives CDR1 MNHEY, CDR2 SVGAGI. CDR3 size: 15 residues. V was pared by 4 bases and J by 6 bases, with 15 bases between. CDR3 sequence reads: CASSLQGLGAGELFF. For the CDR3, the DNA is TGTGCCAGCAGTTTACAGGGTCTTGGGGCCGGGGAGCTGTTTTTT.

This clonotype was counted a few times. This sequence joins TRBV7-9 and TRBJ2-7; 9 bases match TRBD2. CDR3 length equals 16 residues. V lost 4 bases, J lost 5 bases, and 12 bases stayed unmatched. The germline CDR1 and CDR2 sequences are SEHNR and FQNEAQ (reference sequence). This chain's CDR3 is CASSSGSGSARNEQYF. The CDR3 nucleotides are TGTGCCAGCAGCTCCGGTAGCGGGAGCGCTCGGAACGAGCAGTACTTC.

The CDR3 bases are TGTGCCAGCACGCCCTTAGCGGGTCCCTACAATGAGCAGTTCTTC. It specifies CASTPLAGPYNEQFF. This sequence joins TRBV7-6 and TRBJ2-1, with 7 bases identical to TRBD2. Germline CDR1 reads SGHVS; CDR2 reads FNYEAQ. The CDR3 covers 15 residues. V lost 7 bases and J lost 2; bases outside the gene matches: 8.

This clonotype was seen more than once but under ten times. CDR3 coding DNA: TGCGCCAGCGTCCGACTAGCGGGAGTTAACAATGAGCAGTTCTTC. Translation gives CASVRLAGVNNEQFF. The V call is TRBV5-1, the J call TRBJ2-1; TRBD2 agrees at 12 bases. Germline values: CDR1 SGHRS, CDR2 YFSETQ. This CDR3 comprises 15 residues. The junction had 7 bases not matched to a gene; V was cut back by 7 bases and J by 5 bases.